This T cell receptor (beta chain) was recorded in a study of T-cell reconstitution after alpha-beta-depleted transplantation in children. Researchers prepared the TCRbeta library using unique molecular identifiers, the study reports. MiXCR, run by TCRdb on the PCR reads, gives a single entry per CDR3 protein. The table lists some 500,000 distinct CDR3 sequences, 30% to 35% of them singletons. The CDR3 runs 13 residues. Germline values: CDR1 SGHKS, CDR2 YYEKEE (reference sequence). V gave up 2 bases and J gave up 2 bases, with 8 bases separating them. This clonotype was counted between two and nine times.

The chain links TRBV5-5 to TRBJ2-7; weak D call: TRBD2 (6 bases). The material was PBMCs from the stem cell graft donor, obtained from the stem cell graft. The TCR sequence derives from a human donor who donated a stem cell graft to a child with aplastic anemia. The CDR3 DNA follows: TGTGCCAGCAGCTTCGGAGGGACCTACGAGCAGTACGTC. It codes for CASSFGGTYEQYV.